This T cell receptor (beta chain) emerged from a study of blood T cell repertoires in COVID-19. Turning to the study itself: T cells, B-cell-depleted T cells, or PBMCs supplied cDNA or gDNA.

Measured with immunoSEQ multiplex PCR; TCRdb has only the in-frame clones, and not every one. The top ten clones hold 6.2% of a sample with approximately 180,000 clones, approximately 85% of them seen once. The CDR3 loop spans 15 amino acids. V lost 7 bases and J lost 4; bases outside the gene matches: 11. Germline values: CDR1 MDHEN, CDR2 SYDVKM. Specimen: PBMCs or T cells enriched from blood (not recorded which). This sequence joins TRBV28 and TRBJ1-2, with 8 bases identical to TRBD1. This clonotype was obtained from a middle-aged man who had recovered from COVID-19. The CDR3 DNA sequence: TGTGCCAGCACCATATCGGCAGGGGGCAGCTATGGCTACACCTTC. Amino acids: CASTISAGGSYGYTF.